This is a list of T cell receptor beta chains from one sample in a study of blood T cells in healthy people across ages. TCRdb redid the calling of the 5' RACE reads with MiXCR, one entry per CDR3 protein. The data show just under 750,000 distinct CDR3 sequences, with 22% seen just once and around a fifth held by the top ten. The source material was blood. These receptors came from a man between 65 and 85 years old in good health. CDR3s leave out the opening cysteine and the closing phenylalanine or tryptophan. A D gene is named only where the DNA matches it firmly.

>TRBD2|TRBV7-2|.
ASSLVAGPVDEQF
>.|TRBV12-3/TRBV12-4|TRBJ2-1
ASTDTTYNEQF
>.|TRBV6-5|TRBJ1-5
ASRPDRDNQPQH
>TRBD2|TRBV6-6|TRBJ2-3
ASSNGWREVSDTQY
>TRBD2|TRBV20-1|.
SAVLAGDRGEQF
>.|TRBV7-2|TRBJ2-1
ATAMSAYNEQF
>.|TRBV28|TRBJ2-5
ASLSRLEDEQL
>.|TRBV21-1|TRBJ1-1
ASSKGGGQLNTEAF
>.|TRBV29-1|TRBJ2-5
SVDPGTKVGTQY
>TRBD2|TRBV3-1|TRBJ2-1
ASSPGTSGRLDEQF
>TRBD1|TRBV12-3/TRBV12-4|TRBJ1-4
ASTPQGTVGEKLF
>.|TRBV10-3|TRBJ2-3
AISGGQSSTDTQY
>TRBD1|TRBV6-2/TRBV6-3|TRBJ2-4
ASTQLTGQRKNIQY
>TRBD1|TRBV15|TRBJ1-4
ATSQDRGREKLF
>.|TRBV7-2|TRBJ1-3
ASSLAGTSQNTIY
>TRBD2|TRBV6-5|TRBJ2-5
ASSYDRAGGQETQY
>TRBD1|TRBV10-3|TRBJ1-3
AIRTGASSGNTIY
>TRBD2|TRBV25-1|TRBJ2-7
ASRPSGGTSYEQY
>TRBD1|TRBV20-1|TRBJ1-2
SAGLRGHYPSYGYT
>.|TRBV29-1|TRBJ1-5
SVGPGYSNQPQH
>.|TRBV29-1|TRBJ2-3
SVEGPSTDTQY
>TRBD2|TRBV5-5|TRBJ2-3
ASSYSLATDTQY
>TRBD1|TRBV6-5|TRBJ1-2
ASSYSAGGVLGYT
>.|TRBV30|TRBJ1-3
AGGERAGNTIY
>TRBD1|TRBV7-9|TRBJ1-1
ASSLGGQGGKAF
>.|TRBV3-1|TRBJ2-2
ASSHFGSNTGELF
>.|TRBV24-1|TRBJ2-3
ATSDTQRDTQY
>.|TRBV6-1|TRBJ1-1
ASSPTESTEAF
>.|TRBV29-1|TRBJ2-5
SVARGEETQY